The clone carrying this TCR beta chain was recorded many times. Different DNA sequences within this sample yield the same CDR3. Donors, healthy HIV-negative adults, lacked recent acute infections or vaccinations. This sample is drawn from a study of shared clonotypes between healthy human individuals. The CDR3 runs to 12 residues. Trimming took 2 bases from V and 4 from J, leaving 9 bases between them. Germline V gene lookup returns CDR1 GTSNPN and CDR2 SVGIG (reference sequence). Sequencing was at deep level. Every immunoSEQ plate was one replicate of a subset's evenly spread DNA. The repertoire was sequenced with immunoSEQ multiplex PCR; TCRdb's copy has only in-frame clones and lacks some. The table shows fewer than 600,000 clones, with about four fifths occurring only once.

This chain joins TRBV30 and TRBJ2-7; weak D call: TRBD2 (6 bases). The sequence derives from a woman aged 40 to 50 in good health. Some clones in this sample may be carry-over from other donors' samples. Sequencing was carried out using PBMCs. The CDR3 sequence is CAWSRRGYEQYF. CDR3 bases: TGTGCCTGGAGTAGGAGGGGATACGAGCAGTACTTC.